Below are 17 T cell receptor beta chains sequenced from a single sample in a study of cytomegalovirus exposure and HLA in healthy donors. Here immunoSEQ multiplex PCR was the method, and the copy in TCRdb shows in-frame clones only, minus some. The table has approximately 300,000 clones, roughly 85% seen once. The sample was PBMCs. The receptor set was obtained from a woman under 30 in good health and CMV-seronegative.

This clone has only one observation. The chain carries TRBV28 and TRBJ1-5; unclear D gene. The CDR3 extends over 14 amino acids. Germline V gene lookup returns CDR1 MDHEN and CDR2 SYDVKM. The V end was cut by 2 bases, the J end by 5 bases, with 10 bases between. CDR3 sequence reads: CASSLGTDYQPQHF. The DNA for the CDR3 is TGTGCCAGCAGTTTAGGAACAGATTATCAGCCCCAGCATTTT.

This clone was seen only once. This chain links TRBV9 with TRBJ1-4; D perhaps matches TRBD1 (6 bases). V dropped 4 bases and J dropped 1 base, with 8 bases sitting between them. Germline CDR1 reads SGDLS; CDR2 reads YYNGEE. CDR3 length: 14 residues. CDR3: CASSLDRTNEKLFF. The CDR3 coding sequence is TGTGCCAGCAGCCTGGACAGAACTAATGAAAAACTGTTTTTT. The whole variable domain, filled in from reference TRBV9 and TRBJ1-4, reads DSGVTQTPKHLITATGQRVTLRCSPRSGDLSVYWYQQSLDQGLQFLIQYYNGEERAKGNILERFSAQQFPDLHSELNLSSLELGDSALYFCASSLDRTNEKLFFGSGTQLSVL.

This clone has just a few counts. The V call is TRBV7-6, the J call TRBJ2-1, with 16 bases lining up with TRBD2. The CDR3 is 16 amino acids. Germline assignment: CDR1 SGHVS and CDR2 FNYEAQ. Unmatched junction bases numbered 4, after V lost 3 bases and J lost 8 bases. DNA of the CDR3: TGTGCCAGCAGCTTGGGGACTAGCGGGAGGGCCGATGAGCAGTTCTTC. As protein: CASSLGTSGRADEQFF.

For this clone: Other DNA sequences in the same sample also yield this CDR3. The chain combines TRBV28 with TRBJ2-2, with D possibly matching TRBD2 (5 bases). V lost 6 bases to trimming and J lost 3 bases, with 5 bases between them. CDR3 length: 12 residues. Germline V lookup: CDR1 MDHEN, CDR2 SYDVKM. CDR3 loop: CASREDTGELFF. For the CDR3, the DNA is TGTGCCAGCAGGGAGGACACCGGGGAGCTGTTTTTT.

The chain recombines TRBV7-2 with TRBJ1-3, with D unresolved. This CDR3 spans 15 amino acids. The V end was cut by 0 bases, the J end by 2 bases, with 8 bases between. From germline, CDR1 is SGHTA and CDR2 FQGNSA. DNA for the CDR3: TGTGCCAGCAGCTTAGCGGGCACAGCTGGAAACACCATATATTTT. Protein: CASSLAGTAGNTIYF.

This clone is a singleton in its sample. The chain recombines TRBV27 with TRBJ2-2; TRBD2 might be the D (5 bases). This CDR3 is 15 amino acids long. Trimming removed 2 bases from V and 5 bases from J, with 12 bases in between. The germline gives CDR1 MNHEY, CDR2 SMNVEV (reference sequence). The CDR3 protein is CASSLLGSGTGELFF. CDR3 DNA sequence: TGTGCCAGCAGTTTACTGGGGAGTGGTACCGGGGAGCTGTTTTTT.

This clone has just a few counts. This chain links TRBV6-5 with TRBJ2-7; the match to TRBD1 covers 7 bases. Germline V gene sequence: CDR1 MNHEY, CDR2 SVGAGI. The V segment lost 6 bases and the J segment 7 bases; nucleotides outside the gene matches: 12. CDR3 length: 14 residues. CDR3 region: CASRGQRPGEEQYF. Written as DNA, the CDR3 is TGTGCCAGCAGGGGACAGCGTCCAGGTGAGGAGCAGTACTTC.

The chain couples TRBV4-2 to TRBJ2-5; D might be TRBD2 (5 bases). Germline V gene lookup returns CDR1 LGHNA and CDR2 YNFKEQ. Between the trimmed V and J ends, which lost 1 base and 1 base, there was a span of 16 bases. The CDR3 has 17 amino acids. CDR3 DNA sequence: TGTGCCAGCAGCCAAGTCGCCGGGGTAGGGCTCCAAGAGACCCAGTACTTC. Amino acids: CASSQVAGVGLQETQYF.

V gene TRBV2 combines with J gene TRBJ2-7, with 9 bases that match TRBD1. Per germline, CDR1 SNHLY and CDR2 FYNNEI. CDR3 length: 16 amino acids. The J segment lost 3 bases and the V segment lost 8 bases, leaving 14 bases of the junction unmatched. Here the CDR3 reads CASLHETGQGLYEQYF. CDR3 DNA: TGTGCCAGCCTCCACGAGACGGGACAGGGTCTCTACGAGCAGTACTTC. Filled out from reference TRBV2 and TRBJ2-7, the complete variable domain reads EPEVTQTPSHQVTQMGQEVILRCVPISNHLYFYWYRQILGQKVEFLVSFYNNEISEKSEIFDDQFSVERPDGSNFTLKIRSTKLEDSAMYFCASLHETGQGLYEQYFGPGTRLTVT.

The table lists this clone with a few counts. V usage is TRBV7-9 and J usage is TRBJ1-2; 8 bases agree with TRBD1. The CDR3 runs 15 residues. The germline V gene has CDR1 SEHNR and CDR2 FQNEAQ (reference sequence). After removal of 1 base from V and 4 bases from J, the junction contained 5 bases not matched to a gene. The CDR3 loop is CASSLGQGAAYGYTF. For the CDR3, the DNA is TGTGCCAGCAGCTTAGGCCAGGGGGCAGCCTATGGCTACACCTTC.

The gene calls are TRBV25-1 and TRBJ2-7; 11 bases align to TRBD1. Germline trimming cut 3 bases from V and 4 bases from J; bases unmatched to any gene: 5. From germline, CDR1 is MGHDK and CDR2 SYGVNS. This CDR3 spans 15 amino acids. The CDR3 bases are TGTGCCAGCAGTGACCCGGGACAGGGGGTTTACGAGCAGTACTTC. Amino acids: CASSDPGQGVYEQYF.

This chain connects TRBV27 to TRBJ1-2, with TRBD1 identical over 7 bases. The CDR3 spans 15 residues. CDR1 MNHEY and CDR2 SMNVEV come from the germline V gene (reference sequence). Trimming cost V 6 bases and J 4 bases; bases outside gene matches: 11. CDR3 DNA: TGTGCCAGCAGCCCGAATCGACAGGGACGCTATGGCTACACCTTC. Translation gives CASSPNRQGRYGYTF.

The rearrangement links TRBV5-6 to TRBJ2-6, with unresolved D. The CDR3 runs 17 residues. V was shortened by 1 base and J by 1 base, with 12 bases between the two germline ends. Germline-derived CDR1 and CDR2 are SGHDT and YYEEEE. The DNA of the CDR3 is TGTGCCAGCAGCTTGATCCAGATATTTTCTGGGGCCAACGTCCTGACTTTC. It codes for CASSLIQIFSGANVLTF.

This clone was recorded once. The rearrangement joins TRBV10-3 to TRBJ1-2; TRBD1 matches at 10 bases. The V gene end was trimmed by 3 bases and the J gene end by 7 bases; junction bases not matched to a gene: 17. CDR3 length: 18 amino acids. Germline CDR1 ENHRY, CDR2 SYGVKD. The CDR3 spells CAISESASATGTGAGYTF. DNA for the CDR3: TGTGCCATCAGTGAATCCGCCAGCGCGACCGGGACAGGGGCTGGCTACACCTTC.

The rearrangement joins TRBV5-1 to TRBJ2-2, with 11 bases aligning to TRBD2. V shed 0 bases, J shed 1 base, and the junction held 8 bases outside the gene matches. Germline V gives CDR1 SGHRS, CDR2 YFSETQ. The CDR3 loop spans 19 amino acids. The CDR3 sequence is CASSLGSLLAGGNTGELFF. The CDR3 DNA reads as TGCGCCAGCAGCTTGGGATCCCTTCTAGCGGGAGGGAACACCGGGGAGCTGTTTTTT.

This clone has only one observation. The chain recombines TRBV25-1 with TRBJ1-1, with 7 bases identical to TRBD1. The germline CDR1 and CDR2 sequences are MGHDK and SYGVNS. The CDR3 runs to 14 residues. The trim removed 5 bases at V and 1 base at J, leaving 4 bases unmatched. The CDR3 region is CASSLTGPNTEAFF. Written as DNA, the CDR3 is TGTGCCAGCAGTTTGACAGGGCCGAACACTGAAGCTTTCTTT.

The chain has TRBV5-8 and TRBJ2-7; no clear D gene. Germline V gene sequence: CDR1 SGHTS, CDR2 YDEGEE. The CDR3 sequence is 10 residues long. V was cut by 4 bases and J by 3 bases, with 2 bases left in between. The DNA of the CDR3 is TGTGCCAGCAGCCACTACGAGCAGTACTTC. Amino acids: CASSHYEQYF.